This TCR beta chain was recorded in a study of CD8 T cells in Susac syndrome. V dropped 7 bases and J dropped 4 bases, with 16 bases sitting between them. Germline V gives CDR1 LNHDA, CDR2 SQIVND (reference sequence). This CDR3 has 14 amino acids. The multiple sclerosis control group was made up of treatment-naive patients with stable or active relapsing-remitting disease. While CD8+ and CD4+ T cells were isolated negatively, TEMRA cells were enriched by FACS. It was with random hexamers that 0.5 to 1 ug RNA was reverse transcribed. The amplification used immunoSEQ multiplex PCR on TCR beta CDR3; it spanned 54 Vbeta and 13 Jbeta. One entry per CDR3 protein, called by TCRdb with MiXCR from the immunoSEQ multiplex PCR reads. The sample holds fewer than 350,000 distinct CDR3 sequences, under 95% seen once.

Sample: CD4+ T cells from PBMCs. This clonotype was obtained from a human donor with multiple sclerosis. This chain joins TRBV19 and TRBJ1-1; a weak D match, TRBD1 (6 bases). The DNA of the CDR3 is TGTGCCAGTACCGGGACACGATTACTCACTGAAGCTTTCTTT. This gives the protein CASTGTRLLTEAFF.